This is a list of T cell receptor beta chains from one sample in a study of blood T cell repertoires in COVID-19. TCRdb's table, derived via immunoSEQ multiplex PCR, lists solely in-frame clones and lacks some. The repertoire consists of tens of thousands of clones, with about 90% occurring once and the leading ten covering less than 15%. Source material: peripheral blood. These receptors were taken from a human donor with active COVID-19. The donor label of this sample is uncertain. The CDR3 runs from the conserved cysteine through the conserved F or W. The order of the fields is D gene, V gene, CDR3 length, clone size, J gene, CDR3 protein, CDR3 DNA. A D gene is named only where the DNA matches it firmly. Clone size is stated in some rows and not others, as once, few, many or a class when expanded.

D: TRBD2; V: TRBV6-2/TRBV6-3; length: 16; size: once; J: TRBJ2-1; CDR3: CASSGGLAGGLNEQFF; DNA: TGTGCCAGCAGTGGGGGACTAGCGGGAGGACTCAATGAGCAGTTCTTC
D: .; V: TRBV9; length: 15; size: .; J: TRBJ1-1; CDR3: CASTTGGSINTEAFF; DNA: TGTGCCAGCACCACGGGGGGGAGCATAAACACTGAAGCTTTCTTT
D: .; V: TRBV28; length: 15; size: once; J: TRBJ1-3; CDR3: CASSFGTPSGNTIYF; DNA: TGTGCCAGCAGTTTTGGGACTCCCTCTGGAAACACCATATATTTT
D: TRBD2; V: TRBV5-1; length: 17; size: once; J: TRBJ2-3; CDR3: CASSLRFRGSGADTQYF; DNA: TGCGCCAGCAGCTTGCGGTTCCGCGGGAGCGGGGCAGATACGCAGTATTTT
D: TRBD1; V: TRBV5-5; length: 16; size: .; J: TRBJ1-5; CDR3: CASSPGQTASNQPQHF; DNA: TGTGCCAGCAGCCCGGGACAGACGGCGAGCAATCAGCCCCAGCATTTT
D: .; V: TRBV6-2/TRBV6-3; length: 14; size: .; J: TRBJ1-4; CDR3: CASSIDRRNEKLFF; DNA: TGTGCCAGCAGTATTGACAGGCGTAATGAAAAACTGTTTTTT
D: .; V: TRBV27; length: 13; size: .; J: TRBJ2-1; CDR3: CASAGSRYNEQFF; DNA: TGTGCCAGCGCGGGGTCGAGATACAATGAGCAGTTCTTC
D: .; V: TRBV7-7; length: 15; size: .; J: TRBJ2-1; CDR3: CASSLGQGGYNEQFF; DNA: TGTGCCAGCAGCTTAGGCCAGGGGGGCTACAATGAGCAGTTCTTC
D: TRBD1; V: TRBV28; length: 17; size: .; J: TRBJ1-3; CDR3: CASSSLDRVNSGNTIYF; DNA: TGTGCCAGCAGTTCCCTGGACAGGGTCAACTCTGGAAACACCATATATTTT
D: TRBD2; V: TRBV18; length: 15; size: .; J: TRBJ2-2; CDR3: CASSPGLANTGELFF; DNA: TGTGCCAGCTCACCGGGACTAGCGAACACCGGGGAGCTGTTTTTT
D: TRBD2; V: TRBV15; length: 16; size: .; J: TRBJ2-1; CDR3: CATSRDYTSGPNEQFF; DNA: TGTGCCACCAGCAGAGATTATACTAGCGGGCCCAATGAGCAGTTCTTC
D: TRBD1; V: TRBV3-1/TRBV3-2; length: 14; size: once; J: TRBJ2-2; CDR3: CASSQGQANGELFF; DNA: TGTGCCAGCAGCCAGGGACAGGCGAACGGGGAGCTGTTTTTT
D: .; V: TRBV5-1; length: 13; size: once; J: TRBJ2-1; CDR3: CASSSTRDNEQFF; DNA: TGCGCCAGCAGTAGCACTAGGGACAATGAGCAGTTCTTC
D: .; V: TRBV14; length: 14; size: .; J: TRBJ2-5; CDR3: CASSPRGAPETQYF; DNA: TGTGCCAGCAGCCCACGGGGGGCGCCAGAGACCCAGTACTTC
D: TRBD2; V: TRBV4-1; length: 16; size: .; J: TRBJ2-7; CDR3: CASSQDGTSGMNEQYF; DNA: TGCGCCAGCAGCCAAGATGGGACTAGCGGGATGAACGAGCAGTACTTC
D: .; V: TRBV15; length: 13; size: .; J: TRBJ2-3; CDR3: CATSRGLPDTQYF; DNA: TGTGCCACCAGCAGGGGACTCCCAGATACGCAGTATTTT
D: .; V: TRBV2; length: 17; size: .; J: TRBJ2-7; CDR3: CASSEAGAGTYSYEQYF; DNA: TGTGCCAGCAGTGAAGCGGGTGCGGGCACCTACTCCTACGAGCAGTACTTC
D: TRBD1; V: TRBV28; length: 16; size: .; J: TRBJ1-6; CDR3: CASNQGGSSYNSPLHF; DNA: TGTGCCAGCAATCAGGGGGGTAGCTCCTATAATTCACCCCTCCACTTT
D: TRBD1; V: TRBV5-1; length: 14; size: once; J: TRBJ2-3; CDR3: CASKGTGGTDTQYF; DNA: TGCGCCAGCAAGGGGACAGGGGGGACAGATACGCAGTATTTT
D: .; V: TRBV11-2; length: 14; size: .; J: TRBJ1-3; CDR3: CASSLPTAGNTIYF; DNA: TGTGCCAGCAGCTTGCCGACAGCTGGAAACACCATATATTTT
D: TRBD1; V: TRBV2; length: 13; size: .; J: TRBJ1-1; CDR3: CARLGQGGTEAFF; DNA: TGTGCCAGGCTGGGACAGGGAGGGACTGAAGCTTTCTTT
D: TRBD2; V: TRBV6-6; length: 15; size: .; J: TRBJ2-3; CDR3: CASTRTSGTTDTQYF; DNA: TGTGCCAGCACCCGGACTAGCGGGACCACAGATACGCAGTATTTT
D: .; V: TRBV11-3; length: 13; size: .; J: TRBJ2-2; CDR3: CASRQGGAGELFF; DNA: TGTGCCAGCAGGCAAGGGGGGGCCGGGGAGCTGTTTTTT
D: .; V: TRBV28; length: 14; size: .; J: TRBJ1-2; CDR3: CASSLQGLGYGYTF; DNA: TGTGCCAGCAGTTTACAGGGTTTGGGCTATGGCTACACCTTC
D: .; V: TRBV5-1; length: 16; size: .; J: TRBJ2-2; CDR3: CASSNEPGKGPGELFF; DNA: TGCGCCAGCAGCAACGAGCCGGGAAAAGGGCCCGGGGAGCTGTTTTTT
D: .; V: TRBV6-9; length: 15; size: .; J: TRBJ1-5; CDR3: CASSYWAEENQPQHF; DNA: TGTGCCAGCAGTTATTGGGCGGAGGAAAATCAGCCCCAGCATTTT
D: .; V: TRBV7-8; length: 16; size: .; J: TRBJ1-6; CDR3: CASSLRNQKTNSPLHF; DNA: TGTGCCAGCAGTTTAAGAAATCAGAAAACTAATTCACCCCTCCACTTT
D: .; V: TRBV7-2; length: 14; size: .; J: TRBJ2-7; CDR3: CASSGGNFSYEQYF; DNA: TGTGCCAGCAGTGGGGGGAATTTCTCCTACGAGCAGTACTTC
D: .; V: TRBV12-3/TRBV12-4; length: 13; size: .; J: TRBJ2-5; CDR3: CASSFLGAKTQYF; DNA: TGTGCCAGCAGTTTTCTAGGGGCGAAGACCCAGTACTTC
D: TRBD2; V: TRBV7-2; length: 17; size: .; J: TRBJ2-5; CDR3: CASSLFVRRGGRETQYF; DNA: TGTGCCAGCAGCTTATTTGTGAGGCGTGGCGGGAGAGAGACCCAGTACTTC
D: .; V: TRBV11-1; length: 13; size: once; J: TRBJ2-7; CDR3: CASSLRGSYEQYF; DNA: TGTGCCAGCAGCTTAAGGGGCTCCTACGAGCAGTACTTC
D: .; V: TRBV6-5; length: 14; size: .; J: TRBJ2-7; CDR3: CASSGWDFNLGQYF; DNA: TGTGCCAGCAGCGGATGGGACTTCAACCTAGGGCAGTACTTC
D: TRBD2; V: TRBV6-2/TRBV6-3; length: 15; size: .; J: TRBJ2-7; CDR3: CASSYSGQRDYEQYF; DNA: TGTGCCAGCAGTTACTCGGGGCAGCGGGACTACGAGCAGTACTTC
D: .; V: TRBV19; length: 15; size: .; J: TRBJ2-3; CDR3: CASSATLAPPDTQYF; DNA: TGTGCCAGTAGTGCCACTCTAGCTCCCCCAGATACGCAGTATTTT
D: TRBD2; V: TRBV6-5; length: 15; size: .; J: TRBJ2-1; CDR3: CASVGTSGAYNEQFF; DNA: TGTGCCAGCGTAGGGACTAGCGGGGCCTACAATGAGCAGTTCTTC
D: .; V: TRBV19; length: 14; size: .; J: TRBJ2-6; CDR3: CASKDSSGANVLTF; DNA: TGTGCCAGTAAGGACAGCTCTGGGGCCAACGTCCTGACTTTC
D: TRBD2; V: TRBV2; length: 15; size: .; J: TRBJ2-7; CDR3: CASSAASGWVYEQYF; DNA: TGTGCCAGCAGTGCGGCTAGCGGGTGGGTGTACGAGCAGTACTTC
D: .; V: TRBV7-3; length: 13; size: .; J: TRBJ2-5; CDR3: CASSKRTEETQYF; DNA: TGTGCCAGCAGCAAGAGGACAGAAGAGACCCAGTACTTC
D: .; V: TRBV6-2/TRBV6-3; length: 14; size: .; J: TRBJ1-2; CDR3: CASSNKRVVYGYTF; DNA: TGTGCCAGCAGCAACAAGCGGGTTGTCTATGGCTACACCTTC
D: .; V: TRBV28; length: 14; size: .; J: TRBJ2-4; CDR3: CATTERLAKNIQYF; DNA: TGTGCCACCACTGAACGGTTAGCCAAAAACATTCAGTACTTC